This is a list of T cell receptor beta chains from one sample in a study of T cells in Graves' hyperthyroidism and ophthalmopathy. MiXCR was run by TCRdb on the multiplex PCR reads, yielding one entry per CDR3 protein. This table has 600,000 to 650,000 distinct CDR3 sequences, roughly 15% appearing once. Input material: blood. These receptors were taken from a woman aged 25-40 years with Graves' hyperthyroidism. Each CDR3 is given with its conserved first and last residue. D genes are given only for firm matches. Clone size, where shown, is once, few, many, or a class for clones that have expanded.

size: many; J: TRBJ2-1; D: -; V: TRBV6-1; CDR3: CASSEEPQGSSYNEQFF; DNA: TGTGCCAGCAGTGAAGAACCACAGGGCAGCTCCTACAATGAGCAGTTCTTC
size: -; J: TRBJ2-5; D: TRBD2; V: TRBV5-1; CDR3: CASSTDLSGSRETQYF; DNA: TGCGCCAGCAGCACCGACCTTAGCGGGAGTAGGGAGACCCAGTACTTC
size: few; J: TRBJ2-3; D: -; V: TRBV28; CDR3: CASKGWGGTDTQYF; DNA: TGTGCCAGCAAGGGGTGGGGGGGCACAGATACGCAGTATTTT
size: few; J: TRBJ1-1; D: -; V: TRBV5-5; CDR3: CASSSKNLWGANTEAFF; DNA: TGTGCCAGCAGCTCGAAAAACCTTTGGGGGGCGAACACTGAAGCTTTCTTT
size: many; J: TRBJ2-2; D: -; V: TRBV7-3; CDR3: CASSLLASMGPGELFF; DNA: TGTGCCAGCAGCTTATTGGCTAGCATGGGGCCAGGGGAGCTGTTTTTT
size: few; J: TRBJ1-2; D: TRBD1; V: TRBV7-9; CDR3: CASSFTGTVYGYTF; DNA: TGTGCCAGCAGCTTCACCGGGACAGTCTATGGCTACACCTTC
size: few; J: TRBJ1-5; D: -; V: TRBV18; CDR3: CASSPLGPNQPQHF; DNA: TGTGCCAGCTCACCACTGGGCCCTAATCAGCCCCAGCATTTT
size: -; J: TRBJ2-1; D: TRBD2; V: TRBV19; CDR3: CASSINAAGVNEQFF; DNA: TGTGCCAGTAGTATAAACGCAGCGGGAGTCAATGAGCAGTTCTTC
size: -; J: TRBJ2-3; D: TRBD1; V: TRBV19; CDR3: CASTMGTGSTDTQYF; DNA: TGTGCCAGTACCATGGGGACAGGGAGCACAGATACGCAGTATTTT
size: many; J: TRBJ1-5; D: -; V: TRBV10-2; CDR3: CASSIQGALEPQHF; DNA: TGCGCCAGCAGCATTCAGGGTGCTCTGGAGCCCCAGCATTTT
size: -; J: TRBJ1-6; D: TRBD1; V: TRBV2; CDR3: CASRPDRGNNSPLHF; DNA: TGTGCCAGCAGACCGGACAGGGGAAATAATTCACCCCTCCACTTT
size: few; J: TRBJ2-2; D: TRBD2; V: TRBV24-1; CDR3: CATSDLPRIGREGPRSPGELFF; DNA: TGTGCCACCAGTGATTTGCCTAGGATAGGGCGGGAGGGCCCGCGTTCACCCGGGGAGCTGTTTTTT
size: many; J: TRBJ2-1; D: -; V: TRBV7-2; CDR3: CASSATTTSYNEQFF; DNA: TGTGCCAGCAGCGCGACGACGACTAGTTACAATGAGCAGTTCTTC
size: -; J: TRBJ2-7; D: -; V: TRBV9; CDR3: CASSGGNPYEQYF; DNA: TGTGCCAGCAGCGGGGGCAACCCCTACGAGCAGTACTTC
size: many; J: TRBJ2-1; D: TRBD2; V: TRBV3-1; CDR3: CASSRGLAGGNEQFF; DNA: TGTGCCAGCAGCCGGGGACTAGCGGGAGGTAATGAGCAGTTCTTC
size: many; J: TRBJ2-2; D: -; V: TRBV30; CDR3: CAWSGGPGELFF; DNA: TGTGCCTGGAGTGGGGGGCCCGGGGAGCTGTTTTTT
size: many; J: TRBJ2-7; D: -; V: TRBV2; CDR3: CASSELAIEQYF; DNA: TGTGCCAGCAGTGAATTAGCTATCGAGCAGTACTTC
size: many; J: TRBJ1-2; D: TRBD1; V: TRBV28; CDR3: CASSLTGAQISNYGYTF; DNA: TGTGCCAGCAGTCTAACAGGGGCGCAAATATCTAACTATGGCTACACCTTC
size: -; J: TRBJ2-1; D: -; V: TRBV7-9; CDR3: CASSSPPSAGKNNEQFF; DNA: TGTGCCAGCAGCTCCCCCCCGAGCGCTGGGAAAAACAATGAGCAGTTCTTC
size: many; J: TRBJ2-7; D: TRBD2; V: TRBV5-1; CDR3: CASSFTSGPYEQYF; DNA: TGCGCCAGCAGCTTTACTAGCGGGCCCTACGAGCAGTACTTC
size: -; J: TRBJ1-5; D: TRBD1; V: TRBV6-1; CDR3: CASSYDRGPNQPQHF; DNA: TGTGCCAGCAGTTATGACAGGGGGCCCAATCAGCCCCAGCATTTT
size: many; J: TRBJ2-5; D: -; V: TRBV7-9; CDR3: CASSPKDTSPQETQYF; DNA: TGTGCCAGCAGCCCTAAAGATACTAGCCCCCAAGAGACCCAGTACTTC
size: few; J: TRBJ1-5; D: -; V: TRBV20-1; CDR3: CSARDSGRGIWNQPQHF; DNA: TGCAGTGCTAGAGATTCCGGCAGGGGAATTTGGAATCAGCCCCAGCATTTT
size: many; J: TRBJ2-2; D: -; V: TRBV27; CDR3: CASRAWGGEFAGELFF; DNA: TGTGCCAGCAGAGCTTGGGGGGGCGAGTTCGCCGGGGAGCTGTTTTTT
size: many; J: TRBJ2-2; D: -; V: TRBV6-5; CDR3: CASSYGTEFIPGELFF; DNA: TGTGCCAGCAGTTACGGCACAGAATTTATTCCCGGGGAGCTGTTTTTT
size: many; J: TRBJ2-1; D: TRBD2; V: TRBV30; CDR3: CAWSYRLAGDNEQFF; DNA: TGTGCCTGGAGCTACCGACTAGCGGGGGACAATGAGCAGTTCTTC
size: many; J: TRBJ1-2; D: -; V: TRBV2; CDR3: CASSEGARRNYGYTF; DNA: TGTGCCAGCAGTGAGGGGGCGCGTAGAAACTATGGCTACACCTTC
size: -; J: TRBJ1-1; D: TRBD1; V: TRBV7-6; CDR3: CASSLSAGGRDTEAFF; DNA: TGTGCCAGCAGCTTATCGGCAGGGGGCAGGGACACTGAAGCTTTCTTT
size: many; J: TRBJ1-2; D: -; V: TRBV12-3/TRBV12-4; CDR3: CASSTGYDYGYTF; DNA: TGTGCCAGCAGTACCGGGTACGACTATGGCTACACCTTC
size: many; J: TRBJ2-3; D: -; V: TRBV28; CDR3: CASIEAQGTDTQYF; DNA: TGTGCCAGCATCGAAGCCCAGGGCACAGATACGCAGTATTTT
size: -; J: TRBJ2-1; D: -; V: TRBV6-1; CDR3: CASSQGLGGSYNEQFF; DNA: TGTGCCAGCTCCCAGGGGTTGGGCGGGAGTTACAATGAGCAGTTCTTC
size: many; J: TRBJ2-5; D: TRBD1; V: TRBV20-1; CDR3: CSASRGPETQYF; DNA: TGCAGTGCTAGCAGGGGGCCAGAGACCCAGTACTTC
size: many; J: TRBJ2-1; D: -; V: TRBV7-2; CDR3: CASSLARWNEQFF; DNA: TGTGCCAGCAGCTTAGCCCGTTGGAATGAGCAGTTCTTC